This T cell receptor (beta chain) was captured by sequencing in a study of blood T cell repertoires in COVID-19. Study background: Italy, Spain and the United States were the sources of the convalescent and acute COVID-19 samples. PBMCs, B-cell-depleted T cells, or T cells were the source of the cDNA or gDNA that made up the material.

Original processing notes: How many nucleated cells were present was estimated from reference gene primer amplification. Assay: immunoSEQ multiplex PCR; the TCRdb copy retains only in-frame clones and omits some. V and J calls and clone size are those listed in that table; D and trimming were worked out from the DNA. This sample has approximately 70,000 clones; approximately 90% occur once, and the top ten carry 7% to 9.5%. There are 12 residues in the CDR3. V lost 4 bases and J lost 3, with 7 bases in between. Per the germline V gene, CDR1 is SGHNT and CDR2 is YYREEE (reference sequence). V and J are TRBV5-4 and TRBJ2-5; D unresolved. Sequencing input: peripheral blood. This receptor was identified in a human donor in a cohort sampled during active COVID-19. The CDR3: CASSGNEETQYF. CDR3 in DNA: TGTGCCAGCAGCGGCAATGAAGAGACCCAGTACTTC.